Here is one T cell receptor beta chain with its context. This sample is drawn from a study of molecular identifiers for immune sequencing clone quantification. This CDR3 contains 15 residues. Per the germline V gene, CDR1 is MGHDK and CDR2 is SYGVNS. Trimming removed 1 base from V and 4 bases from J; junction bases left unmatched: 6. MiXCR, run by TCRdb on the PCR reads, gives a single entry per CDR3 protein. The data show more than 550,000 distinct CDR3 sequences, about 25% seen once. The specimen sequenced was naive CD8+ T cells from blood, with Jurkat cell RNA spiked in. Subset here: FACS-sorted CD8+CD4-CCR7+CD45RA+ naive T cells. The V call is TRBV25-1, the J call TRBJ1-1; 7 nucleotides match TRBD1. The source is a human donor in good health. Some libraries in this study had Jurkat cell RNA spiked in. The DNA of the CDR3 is TGTGCCAGCAGTGAATTAGGGGGCAGGGCCACTGAAGCTTTCTTT. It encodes CASSELGGRATEAFF.